This paragraph covers one TCR beta chain sequence. The data were taken from a study of OX40 agonist ivuxolimab in advanced cancers. The CDR3 covers 16 residues. CDR1 MDHEN and CDR2 SYDVKM come from the germline V gene. Unmatched junction bases numbered 7, after V lost 5 bases and J lost 2 bases. The protocol was immunoSEQ multiplex PCR, while the TCRdb copy is restricted to in-frame clones and leaves out a portion. The sample includes some 65,000 clones, roughly 76% of them seen just once. The TCR was taken from an adult with an advanced solid tumor such as melanoma, head and neck, liver or kidney cancer. The chain is built from TRBV28 and TRBJ1-5; 9 positions agree with TRBD1. Sequencing was performed on CD4+ or CD8+ T cells sorted from blood, taken in a trial of the OX40 agonist ivuxolimab. The CDR3 region has the DNA TGTGCCAGCAGTGGACAGGGGATGTTGGGCAATCAGCCCCAGCATTTT. Protein product: CASSGQGMLGNQPQHF.